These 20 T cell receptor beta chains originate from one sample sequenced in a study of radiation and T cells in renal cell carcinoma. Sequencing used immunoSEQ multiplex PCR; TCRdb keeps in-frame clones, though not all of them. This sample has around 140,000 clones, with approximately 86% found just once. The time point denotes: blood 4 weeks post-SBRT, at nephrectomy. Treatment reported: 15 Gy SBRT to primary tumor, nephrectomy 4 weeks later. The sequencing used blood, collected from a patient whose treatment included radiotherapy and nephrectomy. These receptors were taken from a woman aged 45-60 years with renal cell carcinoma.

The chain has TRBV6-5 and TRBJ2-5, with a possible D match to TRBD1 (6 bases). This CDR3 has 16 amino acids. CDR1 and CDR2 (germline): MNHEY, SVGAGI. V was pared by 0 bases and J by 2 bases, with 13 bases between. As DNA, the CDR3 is TGTGCCAGCAGTTACTCAGGGGGTTCGGATCAAGAGACCCAGTACTTC. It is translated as CASSYSGGSDQETQYF.

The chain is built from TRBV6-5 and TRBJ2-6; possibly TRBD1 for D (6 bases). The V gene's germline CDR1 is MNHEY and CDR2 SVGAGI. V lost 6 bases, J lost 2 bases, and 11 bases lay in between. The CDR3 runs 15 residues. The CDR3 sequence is CASSPHRAGANVLTF. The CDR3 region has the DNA TGTGCCAGCAGCCCCCACAGGGCTGGGGCCAACGTCCTGACTTTC.

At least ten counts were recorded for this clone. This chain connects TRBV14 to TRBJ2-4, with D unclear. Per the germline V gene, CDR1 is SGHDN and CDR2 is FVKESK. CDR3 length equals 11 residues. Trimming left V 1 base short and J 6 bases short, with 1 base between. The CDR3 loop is CASSQGNIQYF. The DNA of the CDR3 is TGTGCCAGCAGCCAAGGAAACATTCAGTACTTC.

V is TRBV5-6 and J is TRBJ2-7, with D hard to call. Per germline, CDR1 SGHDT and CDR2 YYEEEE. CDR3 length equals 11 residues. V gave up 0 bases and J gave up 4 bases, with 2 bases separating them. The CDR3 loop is CASSLGYEQYF. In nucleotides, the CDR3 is TGTGCCAGCAGCTTGGGGTACGAGCAGTACTTC. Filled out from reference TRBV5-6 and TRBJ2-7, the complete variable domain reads DAGVTQSPTHLIKTRGQQVTLRCSPKSGHDTVSWYQQALGQGPQFIFQYYEEEERQRGNFPDRFSGHQFPNYSSELNVNALLLGDSALYLCASSLGYEQYFGPGTRLTVT.

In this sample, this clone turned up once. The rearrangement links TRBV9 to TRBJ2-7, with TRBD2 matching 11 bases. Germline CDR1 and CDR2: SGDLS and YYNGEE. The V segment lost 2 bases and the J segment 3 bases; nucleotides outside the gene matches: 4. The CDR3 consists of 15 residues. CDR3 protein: CASSVTSGVNYEQYF. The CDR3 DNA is TGTGCCAGCAGCGTGACTAGCGGGGTTAACTACGAGCAGTACTTC.

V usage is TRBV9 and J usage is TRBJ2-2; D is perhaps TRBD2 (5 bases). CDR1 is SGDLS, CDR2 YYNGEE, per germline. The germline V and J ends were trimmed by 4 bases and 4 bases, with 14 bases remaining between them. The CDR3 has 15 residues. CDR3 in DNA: TGTGCCAGCAGCCTACAGTCACGGGGCACCGGGGAGCTGTTTTTT. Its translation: CASSLQSRGTGELFF.

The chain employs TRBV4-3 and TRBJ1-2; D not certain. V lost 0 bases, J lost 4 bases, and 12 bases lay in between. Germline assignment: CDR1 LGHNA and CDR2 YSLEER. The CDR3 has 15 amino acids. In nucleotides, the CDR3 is TGCGCCAGCAGCCAAGACAGGAACAACGTCTATGGCTACACCTTC. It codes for CASSQDRNNVYGYTF.

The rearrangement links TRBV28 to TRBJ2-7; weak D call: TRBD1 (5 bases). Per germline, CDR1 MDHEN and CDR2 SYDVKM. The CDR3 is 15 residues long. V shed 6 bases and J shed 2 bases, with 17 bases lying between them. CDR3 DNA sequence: TGTGCCAGCAGGGCCCAGGACATGATAGCCTACGAGCAGTACTTC. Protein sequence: CASRAQDMIAYEQYF.

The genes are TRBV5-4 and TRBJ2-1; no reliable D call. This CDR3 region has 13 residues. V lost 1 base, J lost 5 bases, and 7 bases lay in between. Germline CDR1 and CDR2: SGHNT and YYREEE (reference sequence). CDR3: CASSLFYDNEQFF. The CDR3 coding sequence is TGTGCCAGCAGCTTGTTCTACGACAATGAGCAGTTCTTC.

The chain's CDR3 is CASSDSGGGGTDTQYF. The CDR3 bases are TGTGCCAGCAGTGACTCGGGCGGGGGGGGCACAGATACGCAGTATTTT. The rearrangement links TRBV6-4 to TRBJ2-3; 9 bases agree with TRBD2. This CDR3 comprises 16 residues. Germline V gives CDR1 MRHNA, CDR2 SNTAGT. Unmatched junction bases numbered 2, after V lost 0 bases and J lost 1 base.

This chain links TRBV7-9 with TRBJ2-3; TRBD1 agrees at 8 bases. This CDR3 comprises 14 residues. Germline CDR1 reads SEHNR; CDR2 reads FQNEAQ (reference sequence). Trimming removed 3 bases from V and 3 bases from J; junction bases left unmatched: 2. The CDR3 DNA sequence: TGTGCCAGCAGCTTTCAGGGGGCAACAGATACGCAGTATTTT. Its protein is CASSFQGATDTQYF. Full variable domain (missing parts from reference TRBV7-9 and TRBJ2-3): DTGVSQNPRHKITKRGQNVTFRCDPISEHNRLYWYRQTLGQGPEFLTYFQNEAQLEKSRLLSDRFSAERPKGSFSTLEIQRTEQGDSAMYLCASSFQGATDTQYFGPGTRLTVL.

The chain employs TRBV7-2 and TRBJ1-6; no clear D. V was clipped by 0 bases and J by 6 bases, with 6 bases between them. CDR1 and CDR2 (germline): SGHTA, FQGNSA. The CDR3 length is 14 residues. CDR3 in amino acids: CASSLAASNSPLHF. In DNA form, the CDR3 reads TGTGCCAGCAGCTTAGCAGCGAGTAATTCACCCCTCCACTTT.

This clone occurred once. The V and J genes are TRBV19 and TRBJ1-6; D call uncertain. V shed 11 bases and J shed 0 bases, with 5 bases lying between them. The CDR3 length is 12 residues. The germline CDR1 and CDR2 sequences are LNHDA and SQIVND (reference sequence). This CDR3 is CAGNSYNSPLHF. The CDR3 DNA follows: TGTGCCGGAAACTCCTATAATTCACCCCTCCACTTT.

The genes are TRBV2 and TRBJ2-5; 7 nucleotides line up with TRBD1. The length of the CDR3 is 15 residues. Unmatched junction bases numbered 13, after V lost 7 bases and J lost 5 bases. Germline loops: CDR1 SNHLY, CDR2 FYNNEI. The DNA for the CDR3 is TGTGCCAGCACCGAAAGCACAGGGGTGGTTGAGACCCAGTACTTC. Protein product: CASTESTGVVETQYF.

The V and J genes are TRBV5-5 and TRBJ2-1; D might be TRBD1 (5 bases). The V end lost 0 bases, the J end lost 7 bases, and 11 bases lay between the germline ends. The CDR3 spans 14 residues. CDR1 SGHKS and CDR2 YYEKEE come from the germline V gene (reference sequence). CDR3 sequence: CASSLGTPGNEQFF. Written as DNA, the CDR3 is TGTGCCAGCAGCTTGGGGACACCTGGAAATGAGCAGTTCTTC.

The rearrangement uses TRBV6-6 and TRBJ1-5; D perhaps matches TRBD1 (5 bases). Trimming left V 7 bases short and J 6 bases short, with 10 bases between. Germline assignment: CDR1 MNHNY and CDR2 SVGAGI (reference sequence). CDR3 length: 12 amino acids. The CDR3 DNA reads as TGTGCCAGCACCTGGGGGTCTCAGCCCCAGCATTTT. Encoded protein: CASTWGSQPQHF.

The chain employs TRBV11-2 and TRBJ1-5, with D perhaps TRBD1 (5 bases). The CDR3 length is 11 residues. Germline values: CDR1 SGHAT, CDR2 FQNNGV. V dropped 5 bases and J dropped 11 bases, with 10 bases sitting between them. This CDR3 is CASSEGPTQHF. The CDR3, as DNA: TGTGCCAGCAGCGAGGGGCCGACCCAGCATTTT.

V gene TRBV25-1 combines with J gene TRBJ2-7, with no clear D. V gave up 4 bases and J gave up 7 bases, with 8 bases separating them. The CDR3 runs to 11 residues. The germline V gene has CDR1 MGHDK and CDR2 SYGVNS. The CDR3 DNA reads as TGTGCCAGCAGTGGGACCCTGGAGCAGTACTTC. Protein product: CASSGTLEQYF.

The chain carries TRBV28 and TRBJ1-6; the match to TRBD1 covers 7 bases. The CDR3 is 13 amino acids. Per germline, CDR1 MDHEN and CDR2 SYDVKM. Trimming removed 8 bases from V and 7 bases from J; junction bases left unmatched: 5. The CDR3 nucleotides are TGTGCCAGCCAGGACAGGAGGAATTCACCCCTCCACTTT. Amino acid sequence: CASQDRRNSPLHF. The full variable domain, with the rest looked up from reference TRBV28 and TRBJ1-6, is DVKVTQSSRYLVKRTGEKVFLECVQDMDHENMFWYRQDPGLGLRLIYFSYDVKMKEKGDIPEGYSVSREKKERFSLILESASTNQTSMYLCASQDRRNSPLHFGNGTRLTVT.

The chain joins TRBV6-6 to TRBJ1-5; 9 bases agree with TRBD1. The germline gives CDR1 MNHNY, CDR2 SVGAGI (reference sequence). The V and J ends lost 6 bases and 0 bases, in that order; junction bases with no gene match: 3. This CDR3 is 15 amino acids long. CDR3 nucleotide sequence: TGTGCCAGCAGCCTGACAGGGGGTAGCAATCAGCCCCAGCATTTT. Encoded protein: CASSLTGGSNQPQHF.